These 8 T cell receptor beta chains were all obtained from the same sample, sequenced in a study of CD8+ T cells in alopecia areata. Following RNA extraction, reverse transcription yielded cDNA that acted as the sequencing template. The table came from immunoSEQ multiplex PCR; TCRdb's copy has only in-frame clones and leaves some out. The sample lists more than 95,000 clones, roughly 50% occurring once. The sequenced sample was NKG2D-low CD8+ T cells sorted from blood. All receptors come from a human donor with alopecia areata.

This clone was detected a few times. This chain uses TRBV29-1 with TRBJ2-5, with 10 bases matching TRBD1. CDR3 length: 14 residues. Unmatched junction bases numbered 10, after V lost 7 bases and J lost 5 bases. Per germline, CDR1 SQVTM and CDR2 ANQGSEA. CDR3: CSADLDRGYETQYF. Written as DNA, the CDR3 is TGCAGCGCCGACCTGGACAGGGGGTATGAGACCCAGTACTTC.

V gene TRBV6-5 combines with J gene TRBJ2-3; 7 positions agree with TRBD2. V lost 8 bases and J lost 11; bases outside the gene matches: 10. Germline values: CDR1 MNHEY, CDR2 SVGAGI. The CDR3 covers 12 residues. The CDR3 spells CASGPAPSGQYF. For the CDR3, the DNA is TGTGCCAGCGGACCCGCCCCTAGCGGGCAGTATTTT.

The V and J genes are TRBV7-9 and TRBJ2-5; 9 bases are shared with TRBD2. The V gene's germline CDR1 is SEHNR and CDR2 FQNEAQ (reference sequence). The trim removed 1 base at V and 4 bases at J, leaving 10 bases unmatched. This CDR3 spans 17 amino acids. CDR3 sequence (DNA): TGTGCCAGCAGCTTAGATGCAGCGGGAGGACTGGGAGAGACCCAGTACTTC. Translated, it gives CASSLDAAGGLGETQYF.

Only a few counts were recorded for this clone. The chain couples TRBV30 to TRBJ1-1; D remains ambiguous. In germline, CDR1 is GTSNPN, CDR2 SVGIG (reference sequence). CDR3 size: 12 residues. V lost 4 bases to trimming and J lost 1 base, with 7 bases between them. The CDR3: CAWNPGNTEAFF. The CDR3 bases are TGTGCCTGGAATCCGGGGAACACTGAAGCTTTCTTT.

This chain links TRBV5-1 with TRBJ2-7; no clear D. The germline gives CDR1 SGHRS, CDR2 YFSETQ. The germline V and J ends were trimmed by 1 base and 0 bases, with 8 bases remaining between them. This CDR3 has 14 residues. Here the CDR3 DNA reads TGCGCCAGCAGCTTGTTGAAGAGCTCCTACGAGCAGTACTTC. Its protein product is CASSLLKSSYEQYF.

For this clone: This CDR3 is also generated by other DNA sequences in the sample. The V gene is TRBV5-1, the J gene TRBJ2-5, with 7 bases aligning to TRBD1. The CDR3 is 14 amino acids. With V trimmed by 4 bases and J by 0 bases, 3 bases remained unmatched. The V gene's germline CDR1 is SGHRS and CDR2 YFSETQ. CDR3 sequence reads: CASSPGTDQETQYF. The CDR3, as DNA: TGCGCCAGCAGCCCCGGGACAGACCAAGAGACCCAGTACTTC.

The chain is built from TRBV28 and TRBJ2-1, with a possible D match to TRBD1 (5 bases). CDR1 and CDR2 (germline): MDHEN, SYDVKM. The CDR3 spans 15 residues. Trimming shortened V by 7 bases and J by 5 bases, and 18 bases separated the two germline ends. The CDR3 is CASMPDKDSHNEQFF. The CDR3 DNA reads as TGTGCCAGCATGCCTGACAAAGACAGCCACAATGAGCAGTTCTTC.

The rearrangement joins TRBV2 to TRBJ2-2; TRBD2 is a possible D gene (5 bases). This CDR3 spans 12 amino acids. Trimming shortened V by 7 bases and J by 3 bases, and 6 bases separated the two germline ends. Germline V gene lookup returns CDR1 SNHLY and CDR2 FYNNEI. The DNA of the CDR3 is TGTGCCAGCATCGGGGACACCGGGGAGCTGTTTTTT. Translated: CASIGDTGELFF.